This T cell receptor (beta chain) originates from a study of cytomegalovirus exposure and HLA in healthy donors. Study results and limitations: Reported results showed that the classifier diagnosed cytomegalovirus status with high specificity and sensitivity. Testing in vitro showed a few CMV-associated chains specific for CMV antigens. Subsequent analysis showed first-cohort TCR clusters tending to co-occur in more than 90 validation repertoires.

This clone appeared once. The target antigen is unknown. The donors were in the roughly 120-subject validation cohort, distinct from the roughly 700-subject first cohort. Trimming took 3 bases from V and 8 from J; bases not matched to a gene: 4. The CDR3 has 14 residues. Germline-derived CDR1 and CDR2 are GTSNPN and SVGIG (reference sequence). TCRdb's copy holds only in-frame clones and misses some; the assay was immunoSEQ multiplex PCR. This sample has tens of thousands of clones, with roughly 94% found just once. The sample taken for sequencing was PBMCs. The gene calls are TRBV30 and TRBJ2-1; 13 nucleotides line up with TRBD2. This clonotype was obtained from a woman between 18 and 30 years old in good health and CMV-seronegative. CDR3 nucleotide sequence: TGTGCCTGGAGCGACGGACTAGCGGGAGATGAGCAGTTCTTC. It codes for CAWSDGLAGDEQFF.